Following are 5 T cell receptor beta chains from one sample sequenced in a study of shared clonotypes between healthy human individuals (dated by TCRdb to the early 2020s). Receptors were amplified or captured by the immunoSEQ multiplex PCR assay. Not all clones reach the TCRdb copy of this immuneACCESS table, which keeps in-frame sequences only. Checked studies attribute under half of the gap to unresolved V genes and leave the rest unexplained. Here the sample has approximately 2,300,000 clones; just under 95% occur a single time. 0.3% to 0.45% of the sample is held by the ten biggest clonotypes. Sample: naive CD4+ T cells from PBMCs. Interpreted using the paper, the cell subset or site label stands for: CD45RA+ positively selected. Receptors were obtained from a man younger than 35 in good health. Some clones in this sample may be carry-over from other donors' samples.

V is TRBV6-5 and J is TRBJ1-4, with D maybe TRBD1 (6 bases). The CDR3 is 14 residues long. V was shortened by 6 bases and J by 12 bases, with 20 bases between the two germline ends. Germline CDR1 MNHEY, CDR2 SVGAGI. Here the CDR3 DNA reads TGTGCCAGCAGCCCGGGACAAGGACCCGGGGAACTGTTTTTT. This translates into CASSPGQGPGELFF.

This clone was recorded once. This chain joins TRBV6-5 and TRBJ1-5; D perhaps matches TRBD1 (6 bases). Trimming stripped 8 bases from V and 3 bases from J, with 14 bases between. The CDR3 loop spans 14 amino acids. Germline V CDR1 and CDR2: MNHEY, SVGAGI. CDR3 nucleotides: TGTGCCAGCGGATTACAGGGTACCAATCAGCCCCAGCATTTT. It yields the protein CASGLQGTNQPQHF.

The J gene is TRBJ1-1, the V gene TRBV30; 8 nucleotides line up with TRBD1. The CDR3 spans 13 residues. V trimming: 1 base; J trimming: 7 bases; junction bases outside the gene matches: 5. The germline V gene has CDR1 GTSNPN and CDR2 SVGIG (reference sequence). CDR3 region: CAWSANRGSEAFF. The CDR3 region has the DNA TGTGCCTGGAGTGCGAACAGGGGGAGTGAAGCTTTCTTT.

The chain employs TRBV28 and TRBJ1-4, with TRBD1 matching 9 bases. Germline CDR1 and CDR2: MDHEN and SYDVKM. The CDR3 is 15 amino acids. The ends lost 6 bases at V and 7 bases at J; junction bases unmatched: 9. The CDR3 nucleotides read TGTGCCAGCAGAGAGGCCGGGACAGGGCCTGAAAAACTGTTTTTT. This codes for CASREAGTGPEKLFF.

V gene TRBV5-1 combines with J gene TRBJ2-6; 11 nucleotides agree with TRBD1. Germline assignment: CDR1 SGHRS and CDR2 YFSETQ. The CDR3 spans 18 residues. The V segment lost 3 bases and the J segment 2 bases; nucleotides outside the gene matches: 7. The CDR3 sequence: CASSSGTGGSAGANVLTF. CDR3 DNA: TGCGCCAGCAGCTCCGGGACAGGGGGATCGGCTGGGGCCAACGTCCTGACTTTC.